This TCR beta chain emerged from a study of blood T cells in healthy people across ages. Study-level results: Long-lived donors carried more naive CD4+ cells and greater diversity than aged donors. Because sorting was not performed, PBMCs prevented conclusive naive versus antigen-experienced comparison.

In its sample, this clonotype was seen a few times. Its cognate antigen is unknown. Trimming took 8 bases from V and 5 from J; bases not matched to a gene: 9. Germline CDR1 is GTSNPN and CDR2 is SVGIG (reference sequence). The CDR3 sequence is 14 residues long. RNA extraction gave at least 6 micrograms of total RNA per sample. The use of a sample-barcoded 5' primer and a J-beta primer mix characterized a second PCR of roughly 7 to 11 cycles. Every individual sample yielded 2.5 million or more paired-end reads (each containing CDR3). One entry per CDR3 protein results from TCRdb running MiXCR on the 5' RACE reads. This table has 1.5 million to 2 million distinct CDR3 sequences, roughly 32% appearing once.

The sample comprised blood. The chain carries TRBV30 and TRBJ2-3, with 11 bases aligning to TRBD2. This TCR was recovered from a woman in her 30s in good health. CDR3 sequence reads: CARDSGGARDTQYF. CDR3 DNA sequence: TGTGCCAGAGATAGCGGGGGGGCGAGAGATACGCAGTATTTT.